This T cell receptor (beta chain) comes out of a study of blood T cell repertoires in COVID-19. Enrolment of Seattle patients took place during active infection, and they were followed longitudinally. Study processing details: For nucleated cells, counts were estimated from reference gene primer amplification. TCRdb's table, derived via immunoSEQ multiplex PCR, lists solely in-frame clones and lacks some. V and J calls and clone size are given by that table; D and trimming were obtained from the DNA. The sample comprises about 88,000 clones, 90% of which are singletons, and approximately 7% rests with the top ten. CDR3 size: 16 residues. Germline CDR1 MNHEY, CDR2 SVGEGT. The V and J ends lost 2 bases and 11 bases, in that order; junction bases with no gene match: 15.

The rearrangement joins TRBV6-2 or TRBV6-3 to TRBJ1-5, with 7 bases identical to TRBD1. The receptor's source is a man aged 18 to 30 with COVID-19, enrolled during active disease. Sequenced: peripheral blood. CDR3 bases: TGTGCCAGCAGTTACAACGACAGGGAAGGGAGTTGGGCCCAGCATTTT. As protein: CASSYNDREGSWAQHF.